What follows are 7 T cell receptor beta chains derived from one specimen sequenced in a study of cytomegalovirus exposure and HLA in healthy donors. Assay used: immunoSEQ multiplex PCR; TCRdb lists only in-frame clones, some missing. The profile shows approximately 270,000 clones, around 87% of them singletons. Sequencing input: PBMCs. These receptors were obtained from a young woman in good health and CMV-seronegative.

The CDR3 DNA is TGTGCCAGCAGCCCCCCCGGGGGTGCGGGGGGGCTTCTCGAGCAGTACTTC. Its protein product is CASSPPGGAGGLLEQYF. The chain uses TRBV11-2 and TRBJ2-7, with 9 bases fitting TRBD2. Unmatched junction bases numbered 17, after V lost 5 bases and J lost 6 bases. The CDR3 runs 17 residues. Per the germline V gene, CDR1 is SGHAT and CDR2 is FQNNGV. Supplemented by reference TRBV11-2 and TRBJ2-7, the full variable domain reads EAGVAQSPRYKIIEKRQSVAFWCNPISGHATLYWYQQILGQGPKLLIQFQNNGVVDDSQLPKDRFSAERLKGVDSTLKIQPAKLEDSAVYLCASSPPGGAGGLLEQYFGPGTRLTVT.

This chain links TRBV25-1 with TRBJ2-5; D is uncertain. Germline CDR1 and CDR2: MGHDK and SYGVNS. The CDR3 is 13 amino acids. Trimming pared 4 bases from V and 2 bases from J, leaving 8 bases between. This CDR3 is CASSVSMQETQYF. DNA of the CDR3: TGTGCCAGCAGTGTTAGTATGCAAGAGACCCAGTACTTC.

CDR3 in amino acids: CASSLAPRGEYEKLFF. The DNA of the CDR3 is TGTGCCAGCAGCTTAGCCCCCAGGGGAGAGTATGAAAAACTGTTTTTT. The gene calls are TRBV11-2 and TRBJ1-4, with a possible D match to TRBD1 (6 bases). This CDR3 region has 16 residues. Germline CDR1 reads SGHAT; CDR2 reads FQNNGV. V lost 1 base to trimming and J lost 6 bases, with 15 bases between them.

This rearrangement joins TRBV9 to TRBJ1-2; D remains unclear. The CDR3 extends over 15 amino acids. Germline CDR1 and CDR2: SGDLS and YYNGEE. The germline V and J ends were trimmed by 3 bases and 0 bases, with 12 bases remaining between them. CDR3 coding DNA: TGTGCCAGCAGCGCCCACAGTTTTCCTAACTATGGCTACACCTTC. This codes for CASSAHSFPNYGYTF.

This chain joins TRBV7-2 and TRBJ2-7, with 9 bases that match TRBD2. V trimming: 5 bases; J trimming: 3 bases; junction bases outside the gene matches: 8. Germline CDR1 SGHTA, CDR2 FQGNSA. This CDR3 comprises 15 residues. CDR3 DNA: TGTGCCAGCAGCCCTACTAGCGGGCCTGGCTACGAGCAGTACTTC. Translating it yields CASSPTSGPGYEQYF.

The chain carries TRBV15 and TRBJ2-3; the match to TRBD2 covers 11 bases. V gave up 0 bases and J gave up 4 bases; unmatched junction bases: 9. CDR3 length: 18 amino acids. Germline CDR1 reads LNHNV; CDR2 reads YYDKDF (reference sequence). CDR3 sequence (DNA): TGTGCCACCAGCAGAGATGGAAGGGGACTAGCGGTTCCAGATACGCAGTATTTT. It specifies CATSRDGRGLAVPDTQYF.

J is TRBJ1-5 and V is TRBV6-6; 7 positions agree with TRBD1. Trimming took 5 bases from V and 1 from J; bases not matched to a gene: 8. Germline assignment: CDR1 MNHNY and CDR2 SVGAGI (reference sequence). The CDR3 extends over 16 amino acids. CDR3 protein: CASSPFGTDSNQPQHF. CDR3 nucleotides: TGTGCCAGCAGTCCTTTTGGGACAGACAGCAATCAGCCCCAGCATTTT.